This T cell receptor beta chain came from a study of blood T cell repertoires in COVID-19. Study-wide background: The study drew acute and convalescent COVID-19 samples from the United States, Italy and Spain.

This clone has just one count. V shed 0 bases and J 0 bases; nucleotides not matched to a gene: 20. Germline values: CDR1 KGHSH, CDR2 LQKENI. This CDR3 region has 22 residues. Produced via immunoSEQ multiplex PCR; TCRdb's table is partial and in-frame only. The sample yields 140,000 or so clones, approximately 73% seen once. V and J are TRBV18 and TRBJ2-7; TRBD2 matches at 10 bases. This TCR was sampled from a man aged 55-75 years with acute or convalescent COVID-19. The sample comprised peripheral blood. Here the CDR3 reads CASSPPALGDGLAVHSSYEQYF. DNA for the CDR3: TGTGCCAGCTCACCACCGGCTTTGGGAGATGGACTAGCGGTTCATAGCTCCTACGAGCAGTACTTC. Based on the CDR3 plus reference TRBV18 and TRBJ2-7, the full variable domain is NAGVMQNPRHLVRRRGQEARLRCSPMKGHSHVYWYRQLPEEGLKFMVYLQKENIIDESGMPKERFSAEFPKEGPSILRIQQVVRGDSAAYFCASSPPALGDGLAVHSSYEQYFGPGTRLTVT.